The 27 T cell receptor beta chains in this list originate from one sample, sequenced in a study of CD8+ T cells in alopecia areata. Regarding treatment: oral pan-JAK inhibitor, 5-10 mg twice daily. Extracted from the samples, RNA was reverse transcribed into cDNA to serve as the sequencing template. This table comes from immunoSEQ multiplex PCR, and its TCRdb copy is limited to in-frame clones, with some not included. Of 180,000 or so clones detected, approximately 52% appear once; the ten largest clones hold approximately 16%. The sample in question was CD4+ T cells sorted from blood, obtained at week 56, from a patient treated with tofacitinib. The receptors come from a human donor with alopecia areata.

The CDR3 region has the DNA TGTGCCAGCAGTGAGTTTGAGAGACAGGGAGGTTATGGCTACACCTTC. Its translation: CASSEFERQGGYGYTF. The chain couples TRBV2 to TRBJ1-2, with 7 bases identical to TRBD1. Germline CDR1 and CDR2: SNHLY and FYNNEI. The V gene end was trimmed by 3 bases and the J gene end by 5 bases; junction bases not matched to a gene: 12. The CDR3 has 16 residues.

The chain combines TRBV7-8 with TRBJ2-7; perhaps TRBD1 as D (5 bases). V lost 4 bases and J lost 1, with 14 bases in between. Germline-derived CDR1 and CDR2 are SGHVS and FQNEAQ. The CDR3 is 15 residues long. The CDR3 loop reads CASSSTGHLSYEQYF. CDR3 nucleotides: TGTGCCAGCAGCTCAACTGGACACCTATCCTACGAGCAGTACTTC.

The rearrangement joins TRBV4-1 to TRBJ1-3; no reliable D call. Trimming cost V 0 bases and J 1 base, with 7 bases left between them. The CDR3 runs to 15 residues. Germline V CDR1 and CDR2: MGHRA, YSYEKL. The CDR3 coding sequence is TGCGCCAGCAGCCAAGATAGCCCTTCTGGAAACACCATATATTTT. It yields the protein CASSQDSPSGNTIYF.

The V gene is TRBV5-6, the J gene TRBJ1-6; the D is unclear. Per the germline V gene, CDR1 is SGHDT and CDR2 is YYEEEE. The CDR3 loop spans 14 amino acids. Trimming took 1 base from V and 10 from J, leaving 12 bases between them. CDR3 sequence: CASSLSRSISPLHF. The CDR3 DNA is TGTGCCAGCAGCTTGAGCAGATCCATATCACCCCTCCACTTT.

This clone appeared a single time. This chain links TRBV30 with TRBJ1-2; D is undetermined. The V end was cut by 0 bases, the J end by 2 bases, with 7 bases between. The germline V gene encodes CDR1 GTSNPN and CDR2 SVGIG (reference sequence). The CDR3 extends over 13 amino acids. CDR3 nucleotides: TGTGCCTGGAGTGTCGGACCCAACTATGGCTACACCTTC. This encodes CAWSVGPNYGYTF.

V is TRBV9 and J is TRBJ2-7; D gene uncertain. V was trimmed by 0 bases and J by 3 bases, leaving 13 bases between them. The germline gives CDR1 SGDLS, CDR2 YYNGEE. There are 15 residues in the CDR3. This CDR3 reads CASSVEARGGYEQYF. DNA for the CDR3: TGTGCCAGCAGCGTAGAAGCCCGTGGCGGCTACGAGCAGTACTTC.

This chain uses TRBV2 with TRBJ1-5; D unclear. Trimming stripped 4 bases from V and 2 bases from J, with 12 bases between. This CDR3 is 15 amino acids long. Germline loops: CDR1 SNHLY, CDR2 FYNNEI. The CDR3 region has the DNA TGTGCCAGCAGTGTGAAGGGTCGGGGCAATCAGCCCCAGCATTTT. It translates to CASSVKGRGNQPQHF.

The chain links TRBV2 to TRBJ1-4; D is unclear. The CDR3 length is 13 residues. Germline V gene lookup returns CDR1 SNHLY and CDR2 FYNNEI. Trimming removed 11 bases from V and 5 bases from J, with 15 bases in between. CDR3 sequence (DNA): TGTGCCTGTCACCGCGTCCTGAATGAAAAACTGTTTTTT. It codes for CACHRVLNEKLFF.

The chain couples TRBV7-9 to TRBJ1-1; D is unresolved. Germline assignment: CDR1 SEHNR and CDR2 FQNEAQ (reference sequence). V lost 2 bases and J lost 3, with 13 bases in between. The CDR3 is 15 amino acids. The DNA for the CDR3 is TGTGCCAGCAGCTTAATATCTTTCCGAGACACTGAAGCTTTCTTT. This gives the protein CASSLISFRDTEAFF.

This clone was detected ten times or more. The chain uses TRBV7-2 and TRBJ2-5; 7 nucleotides align to TRBD2. V shed 1 base, J shed 5 bases, and the junction held 4 bases outside the gene matches. Germline V lookup: CDR1 SGHTA, CDR2 FQGNSA. CDR3 length: 14 amino acids. The chain's CDR3 is CASSLEAGRETQYF. In DNA, the CDR3 is TGTGCCAGCAGCTTAGAAGCGGGGAGGGAGACCCAGTACTTC.

This clone was observed a handful of times. The CDR3: CASSLDPSGPSSYNEQFF. The DNA of the CDR3 is TGTGCCAGCAGCTTAGATCCTAGCGGGCCCAGCTCCTACAATGAGCAGTTCTTC. This chain connects TRBV11-2 to TRBJ2-1; 8 bases fit TRBD2. Trimming cost V 0 bases and J 0 bases; bases outside gene matches: 7. Per the germline V gene, CDR1 is SGHAT and CDR2 is FQNNGV. The CDR3 contains 18 residues.

This chain links TRBV30 with TRBJ2-7; TRBD1 agrees at 8 bases. The CDR3 length is 12 residues. Germline lookup yields CDR1 GTSNPN and CDR2 SVGIG (reference sequence). Trimming at V came to 7 bases and at J to 2 bases, leaving 4 bases not matched to a gene. The CDR3 DNA is TGTGCCTCCAAGGACAGGGCCTACGAGCAGTACTTC. Residues: CASKDRAYEQYF.

The rearrangement joins TRBV7-2 to TRBJ2-2; 7 positions agree with TRBD2. The CDR3 loop spans 17 amino acids. V lost 7 bases and J lost 1; bases outside the gene matches: 12. The germline CDR1 and CDR2 sequences are SGHTA and FQGNSA. The CDR3 DNA follows: TGTGCCAGCACGGCGACCATAGCGGGTTGGAACACCGGGGAGCTGTTTTTT. Its protein is CASTATIAGWNTGELFF. The full variable domain, completed using reference TRBV7-2 and TRBJ2-2, is GAGVSQSPSNKVTEKGKDVELRCDPISGHTALYWYRQSLGQGLEFLIYFQGNSAPDKSGLPSDRFSAERTGGSVSTLTIQRTQQEDSAVYLCASTATIAGWNTGELFFGEGSRLTVL.

V and J are TRBV6-5 and TRBJ1-5; 8 nucleotides match TRBD1. The CDR3 extends over 15 amino acids. Germline values: CDR1 MNHEY, CDR2 SVGAGI. J was trimmed by 0 bases and V by 6 bases; bases with no gene match: 4. The chain's CDR3 is CASSKDRDSNQPQHF. Written as DNA, the CDR3 is TGTGCCAGCAGCAAGGACAGGGATAGCAATCAGCCCCAGCATTTT.

The chain links TRBV4-2 to TRBJ1-2, with a weak D call TRBD1 (5 bases). The ends were cut back, 0 bases at V and 0 bases at J, with 11 bases in the middle. The V gene's germline CDR1 is LGHNA and CDR2 YNFKEQ. The CDR3 runs to 16 residues. This chain's CDR3 is CASSQDPGLSNYGYTF. CDR3 in DNA: TGTGCCAGCAGCCAAGATCCAGGGCTCTCTAACTATGGCTACACCTTC.

V gene TRBV12-5 combines with J gene TRBJ2-7; the D is unclear. The CDR3 totals 13 residues. CDR1 and CDR2 (germline): LGHNT, FRNRAP. With 5 bases removed from V and 3 bases from J, the gap between germline ends came to 11 bases. The CDR3 DNA reads as TGTGCTAGTGGTCCTCTCCCGGGCTACGAGCAGTACTTC. This gives the protein CASGPLPGYEQYF.

The chain uses TRBV7-9 and TRBJ2-1; D possibly corresponds to TRBD2 (5 bases). The germline V gene has CDR1 SEHNR and CDR2 FQNEAQ (reference sequence). Trimming shortened V by 2 bases and J by 6 bases, and 8 bases separated the two germline ends. The CDR3 is made up of 13 amino acids. CDR3 loop: CASSLTSLNEQFF. The CDR3 DNA is TGTGCCAGCAGCTTAACTAGTCTCAATGAGCAGTTCTTC. The variable domain in full, completed from reference TRBV7-9 and TRBJ2-1, reads DTGVSQNPRHKITKRGQNVTFRCDPISEHNRLYWYRQTLGQGPEFLTYFQNEAQLEKSRLLSDRFSAERPKGSFSTLEIQRTEQGDSAMYLCASSLTSLNEQFFGPGTRLTVL.

The genes are TRBV27 and TRBJ2-3, with D maybe TRBD2 (6 bases). Trimming took 5 bases from V and 6 from J, leaving 12 bases between them. The CDR3 runs 13 residues. Germline V lookup: CDR1 MNHEY, CDR2 SMNVEV (reference sequence). CDR3 sequence: CASSSRGGDTQYF. CDR3 nucleotides: TGTGCCAGCAGTAGCCGTGGGGGGGATACGCAGTATTTT.

The CDR3 sequence: CASSYSRYATNEKLFF. The CDR3 bases are TGTGCCAGCAGTTACTCGAGATACGCAACTAATGAAAAACTGTTTTTT. The gene calls are TRBV6-5 and TRBJ1-4; the D is unclear. The CDR3 has 16 amino acids. Per the germline V gene, CDR1 is MNHEY and CDR2 is SVGAGI. V shed 0 bases and J shed 0 bases, with 8 bases lying between them.

The gene calls are TRBV30 and TRBJ2-1; tentatively, D is TRBD1 (5 bases). CDR3 length: 16 amino acids. CDR1 is GTSNPN and CDR2 is SVGIG in the germline V gene (reference sequence). The germline V and J ends were trimmed by 2 bases and 1 base, with 15 bases remaining between them. The chain's CDR3 is CAWSTPYRKSYNEQFF. In DNA, the CDR3 is TGTGCCTGGAGTACGCCCTACAGGAAATCCTACAATGAGCAGTTCTTC.

V gene TRBV19 combines with J gene TRBJ2-2; TRBD1 agrees at 7 bases. Germline values: CDR1 LNHDA, CDR2 SQIVND (reference sequence). V gave up 4 bases and J gave up 5 bases; unmatched junction bases: 7. This CDR3 comprises 15 residues. This chain's CDR3 is CASSSRDSPTGELFF. The CDR3 DNA follows: TGTGCCAGTAGTAGCAGGGACAGCCCTACCGGGGAGCTGTTTTTT.

The chain couples TRBV7-6 to TRBJ2-7, with D hard to call. This CDR3 has 12 residues. The ends were cut back, 5 bases at V and 3 bases at J, with 8 bases in the middle. The germline V gene has CDR1 SGHVS and CDR2 FNYEAQ. CDR3 sequence reads: CASSINSYEQYF. CDR3 DNA sequence: TGTGCCAGCAGCATCAATAGCTACGAGCAGTACTTC.

The chain couples TRBV29-1 to TRBJ1-2; TRBD1 matches at 7 bases. J was trimmed by 7 bases and V by 3 bases; bases with no gene match: 8. There are 13 residues in the CDR3. Germline loops: CDR1 SQVTM, CDR2 ANQGSEA. This chain's CDR3 is CSVDQGGVFGYTF. The CDR3 coding sequence is TGCAGCGTTGATCAAGGGGGCGTCTTTGGCTACACCTTC. Using reference TRBV29-1 and TRBJ1-2 for the parts outside the CDR3, the full variable domain is SAVISQKPSRDICQRGTSLTIQCQVDSQVTMMFWYRQQPGQSLTLIATANQGSEATYESGFVIDKFPISRPNLTFSTLTVSNMSPEDSSIYLCSVDQGGVFGYTFGSGTRLTVV.

This clone was counted between two and nine times. The chain joins TRBV15 to TRBJ2-5; weak D call: TRBD2 (6 bases). The germline V and J ends were trimmed by 3 bases and 4 bases, with 15 bases remaining between them. The CDR3 has 15 amino acids. CDR1 is LNHNV and CDR2 is YYDKDF in the germline V gene (reference sequence). As DNA, the CDR3 is TGTGCCACCAGCAGGGCCGGGGGAAGGGTAGAGACCCAGTACTTC. Translated: CATSRAGGRVETQYF.

This clone turned up a few times. The chain uses TRBV7-9 and TRBJ2-3, with TRBD1 matching over 10 bases. Germline CDR1 is SEHNR and CDR2 is FQNEAQ (reference sequence). J was trimmed by 2 bases and V by 1 base; bases with no gene match: 3. The CDR3 has 16 amino acids. CDR3 DNA: TGTGCCAGCAGCTTAGGGGACAGGGGAACCACAGATACGCAGTATTTT. Residues: CASSLGDRGTTDTQYF.

V gene TRBV18 combines with J gene TRBJ2-1, with D unresolved. V lost 4 bases and J lost 8, with 9 bases in between. The germline V gene has CDR1 KGHSH and CDR2 LQKENI. This CDR3 contains 12 residues. The CDR3: CASSQTIHEQFF. The DNA of the CDR3 is TGTGCCAGCTCACAAACTATCCATGAGCAGTTCTTC.

This clone was observed a handful of times. The chain is built from TRBV2 and TRBJ2-5, with no clear D. Trimming stripped 3 bases from V and 1 base from J, with 15 bases between. The CDR3 runs 16 residues. Germline V gives CDR1 SNHLY, CDR2 FYNNEI. The CDR3 is CASSDRLLGSQETQYF. CDR3 coding DNA: TGTGCCAGCAGTGATAGGCTCCTTGGGTCCCAAGAGACCCAGTACTTC.